One sample yielded the 25 T cell receptor beta chains listed below, sequenced in a study of T cell repertoires in aging, cancer and after chemotherapy. Multiplex touch-down PCR with TRB-A/B primers amplified rearranged V-D-J TRB sequences. TCRdb itself ran the multiplex PCR reads through MiXCR, one entry per CDR3 protein. Of some 3,600 distinct CDR3 sequences in the sample, under 35% are singletons; the top ten hold around 21%. TCR beta rearrangements were amplified from peripheral blood genomic DNA. Sequencing was carried out using blood. The receptors were sampled from a human donor with a solid tumor.

In this sample, this clonotype turned up a few times. The chain is built from TRBV5-4 and TRBJ2-6; unclear D gene. The germline V gene encodes CDR1 SGHNT and CDR2 YYREEE (reference sequence). This CDR3 is 17 amino acids long. Trimming stripped 3 bases from V and 1 base from J, with 14 bases between. CDR3 coding DNA: TGTGCCAGCAGCTCCCAAGGGTGGTTGTCTGGGGCCAACGTCCTGACTTTC. Its protein is CASSSQGWLSGANVLTF.

The V and J genes are TRBV24-1 and TRBJ1-1; D uncertain. The CDR3 loop spans 13 amino acids. V lost 5 bases and J lost 6, with 12 bases in between. Germline CDR1 and CDR2: KGHDR and SFDVKD. The CDR3: CATSGEGFAEAFF. The CDR3 nucleotides are TGTGCCACCAGTGGGGAGGGTTTCGCTGAAGCTTTCTTT.

This clonotype was seen only a few times. The chain couples TRBV18 to TRBJ1-5, with TRBD1 as a possible D gene (5 bases). V was pared by 3 bases and J by 4 bases, with 7 bases between. Germline-derived CDR1 and CDR2 are KGHSH and LQKENI. The CDR3 runs to 13 residues. Here the CDR3 DNA reads TGTGCCAGCTCACCGGGGGGGAATCAGCCCCAGCATTTT. Its protein is CASSPGGNQPQHF.

V and J are TRBV4-3 and TRBJ2-2; D may be TRBD1 (6 bases). The CDR3 totals 16 residues. V lost 0 bases and J 6 bases, leaving 14 bases between the germline ends. In germline, CDR1 is LGHNA, CDR2 YSLEER. The CDR3 nucleotides read TGCGCCAGCAGCCAAGAATGGTCCGACAGGCCCGGGGAGCTGTTTTTT. It yields the protein CASSQEWSDRPGELFF.

The V gene is TRBV28, the J gene TRBJ1-1, with D tentatively TRBD1 (6 bases). The length of the CDR3 is 14 residues. Trimming stripped 5 bases from V and 4 bases from J, with 14 bases between. The V gene's germline CDR1 is MDHEN and CDR2 SYDVKM. CDR3 amino acids: CASSTPGASTEAFF. Written as DNA, the CDR3 is TGTGCCAGCAGTACACCAGGGGCGTCCACTGAAGCTTTCTTT.

In its sample, this clonotype ranks as medium-sized. The rearrangement uses TRBV18 and TRBJ2-7; a possible D gene is TRBD1 (5 bases). The CDR3 loop spans 13 amino acids. Looked up from germline, CDR1 is KGHSH and CDR2 is LQKENI. The V end was cut by 3 bases, the J end by 3 bases, with 9 bases between. CDR3 sequence: CASSPARDYEQYF. The DNA of the CDR3 is TGTGCCAGCTCACCCGCCAGGGACTACGAGCAGTACTTC.

The chain carries TRBV7-2 and TRBJ2-6; 11 positions match TRBD2. Germline CDR1 is SGHTA and CDR2 is FQGNSA. The CDR3 has 20 residues. After removal of 5 bases from V and 0 bases from J, the junction contained 12 bases not matched to a gene. The CDR3 DNA reads TGTGCCAGCAGCCATCCATCACTAGCGGGGGCCCCCTCTGGGGCCAACGTCCTGACTTTC. Translation: CASSHPSLAGAPSGANVLTF.

The chain joins TRBV6-5 to TRBJ2-6; D is perhaps TRBD1 (5 bases). V was clipped by 6 bases and J by 1 base, with 10 bases between them. The CDR3 is 15 residues long. Germline lookup yields CDR1 MNHEY and CDR2 SVGAGI. The CDR3 reads CASRLQESGANVLTF. The CDR3 DNA reads TGTGCCAGCAGGCTACAGGAGTCTGGGGCCAACGTCCTGACTTTC.

This clonotype was picked up a small number of times. V usage is TRBV12-3 or TRBV12-4 and J usage is TRBJ2-6; perhaps TRBD2 as D (5 bases). V was shortened by 5 bases and J by 1 base, with 9 bases between the two germline ends. CDR3 length: 15 residues. CDR3 DNA: TGTGCCAGCAGTCCTGGACTTTCTGGGGCCAACGTCCTGACTTTC. Amino acids: CASSPGLSGANVLTF.

This clonotype showed up just a few times. V is TRBV6-6 and J is TRBJ1-1; D is uncertain. V was clipped by 5 bases and J by 0 bases, with 16 bases between them. This CDR3 region has 16 residues. In germline, CDR1 is MNHNY, CDR2 SVGAGI (reference sequence). CDR3 coding DNA: TGTGCCAGCAGTCCCCGTTCCGCTAAACTGAACACTGAAGCTTTCTTT. Its protein is CASSPRSAKLNTEAFF.

This clonotype rates as medium-sized. V gene TRBV6-5 combines with J gene TRBJ2-5; no clear D. V was shortened by 6 bases and J by 4 bases, with 15 bases between the two germline ends. The CDR3 length is 14 residues. Germline CDR1 is MNHEY and CDR2 is SVGAGI. CDR3 loop: CASREQPSRETQYF. CDR3 in DNA: TGTGCCAGCAGAGAACAGCCGTCGAGAGAGACCCAGTACTTC.

The chain recombines TRBV5-6 with TRBJ1-2; D is perhaps TRBD1 (6 bases). Trimming removed 2 bases at V and 0 bases at J, with 17 bases between. This CDR3 has 17 amino acids. The germline V gene has CDR1 SGHDT and CDR2 YYEEEE. The CDR3 region is CASSLTRGPYANYGYTF. CDR3 sequence (DNA): TGTGCCAGCAGCTTAACTCGGGGGCCTTACGCTAACTATGGCTACACCTTC.

This clonotype turned up a few times. CDR3 nucleotides: TGTGCCAGCAGCGTAGTTGGGACAGGGGGCGAAAATGAGCAGTTCTTC. It codes for CASSVVGTGGENEQFF. The chain is built from TRBV7-2 and TRBJ2-1; 12 positions agree with TRBD1. The CDR3 is 16 residues long. The germline gives CDR1 SGHTA, CDR2 FQGNSA. V dropped 5 bases and J dropped 7; count of bases not matched to a gene: 9.

This clonotype is medium-sized within its sample. The V gene is TRBV30, the J gene TRBJ2-1, with no clear D. The CDR3 has 13 residues. V was pared by 4 bases and J by 6 bases, with 13 bases between. CDR1 and CDR2 (germline): GTSNPN, SVGIG (reference sequence). CDR3 in amino acids: CAWTPKWGNEQFF. The CDR3 region has the DNA TGTGCCTGGACCCCAAAATGGGGCAATGAGCAGTTCTTC.

The chain is built from TRBV12-3 or TRBV12-4 and TRBJ2-3; 11 bases align to TRBD2. This CDR3 has 17 residues. Unmatched junction bases numbered 12, after V lost 6 bases and J lost 4 bases. CDR3 bases: TGTGCCAGCAGCCCAGGGATAGCGGGGGGGCCGGCAGATACGCAGTATTTT. Its protein product is CASSPGIAGGPADTQYF.

This clonotype was recorded a few times. The rearrangement joins TRBV5-4 to TRBJ1-4; D unresolved. Germline V gene data show CDR1 as SGHNT and CDR2 as YYREEE (reference sequence). The V and J ends lost 1 base and 4 bases respectively, with 11 bases between them. The length of the CDR3 is 15 residues. The CDR3 is CASSLNINSNEKLFF. The CDR3, as DNA: TGTGCCAGCAGCTTGAATATAAATAGTAATGAAAAACTGTTTTTT.

This clonotype occurred a few times. V gene TRBV14 combines with J gene TRBJ2-2; D gene ambiguous. Germline assignment: CDR1 SGHDN and CDR2 FVKESK. The V and J ends lost 5 bases and 6 bases respectively, with 10 bases between them. This CDR3 spans 13 amino acids. CDR3 DNA: TGTGCCAGCAGCTCAGTAAGGTCCGGGGAGCTGTTTTTT. Protein: CASSSVRSGELFF.

This clonotype has just a few counts. The chain couples TRBV18 to TRBJ1-3; tentatively, D is TRBD1 (6 bases). The CDR3 is 17 amino acids. Germline lookup yields CDR1 KGHSH and CDR2 LQKENI. Trimming pared 6 bases from V and 6 bases from J, leaving 24 bases between. CDR3 coding DNA: TGTGCCAGCTCCCTAACAGGAGACGGGGGGCTTGAAAACACCATATATTTT. It yields the protein CASSLTGDGGLENTIYF.

The rearrangement uses TRBV6-5 and TRBJ1-5, with D tentatively TRBD1 (6 bases). The germline CDR1 and CDR2 sequences are MNHEY and SVGAGI. Trimming took 7 bases from V and 6 from J, leaving 13 bases between them. This CDR3 contains 13 residues. CDR3 DNA: TGTGCCAGCACCACAGGGTTGGGTCAGCCCCAGCATTTT. This codes for CASTTGLGQPQHF.

This chain links TRBV7-2 with TRBJ1-1, with D possibly TRBD1 on 5 matching bases. Germline lookup yields CDR1 SGHTA and CDR2 FQGNSA. V was shortened by 4 bases and J by 1 base, with 10 bases between the two germline ends. CDR3 size: 14 residues. Here the CDR3 reads CASSSNTGNTEAFF. In nucleotides, the CDR3 is TGTGCCAGCAGCTCCAACACAGGGAACACTGAAGCTTTCTTT.

This clonotype was counted only a few times. This CDR3 reads CASSVQGAHVGGYEQYF. For the CDR3, the DNA is TGTGCCAGCAGCGTACAGGGGGCGCACGTCGGAGGGTACGAGCAGTACTTC. The chain recombines TRBV13 with TRBJ2-7; 9 nucleotides line up with TRBD1. Germline CDR1 and CDR2: PRHDT and FYEKMQ (reference sequence). V gave up 5 bases and J gave up 4 bases; unmatched junction bases: 15. The CDR3 covers 17 residues.

This clonotype was detected a few times. DNA for the CDR3: TGCGCCAGCAGCCGGACTGCGAACACCGGGGAGCTGTTTTTT. This gives the protein CASSRTANTGELFF. V gene TRBV5-1 combines with J gene TRBJ2-2; TRBD2 is a possible D gene (5 bases). The CDR3 is made up of 14 amino acids. Per germline, CDR1 SGHRS and CDR2 YFSETQ. V lost 4 bases, J lost 0 bases, and 7 bases lay in between.

The chain recombines TRBV7-2 with TRBJ1-2; 9 bases align to TRBD1. J was trimmed by 12 bases and V by 3 bases; bases with no gene match: 8. Germline CDR1 and CDR2: SGHTA and FQGNSA. The length of the CDR3 is 13 residues. The chain's CDR3 is CASSFGGTGSDTF. The CDR3 DNA follows: TGTGCCAGCAGCTTCGGGGGGACAGGGTCGGACACCTTC.

The chain recombines TRBV6-2 or TRBV6-3 with TRBJ1-6; D gene uncertain. The V end was cut by 7 bases, the J end by 9 bases, with 19 bases between. CDR1 is MNHEY, CDR2 SVGEGT, per germline. This CDR3 has 15 amino acids. CDR3 in amino acids: CASTIYKWGRSPLHF. The CDR3 DNA reads TGTGCCAGCACTATATACAAGTGGGGTCGTTCACCCCTCCACTTT.

By frequency in the sample, this clonotype is medium-sized. The V call is TRBV5-6, the J call TRBJ2-3, with 12 bases lining up with TRBD2. Germline CDR1 is SGHDT and CDR2 is YYEEEE. The CDR3 sequence is 14 residues long. V dropped 4 bases and J dropped 8; count of bases not matched to a gene: 5. The CDR3 reads CASSGGLAGTTQYF. The CDR3 coding sequence is TGTGCCAGCAGCGGCGGACTAGCGGGGACTACGCAGTATTTT. Supplemented by reference TRBV5-6 and TRBJ2-3, the full variable domain reads DAGVTQSPTHLIKTRGQQVTLRCSPKSGHDTVSWYQQALGQGPQFIFQYYEEEERQRGNFPDRFSGHQFPNYSSELNVNALLLGDSALYLCASSGGLAGTTQYFGPGTRLTVL.